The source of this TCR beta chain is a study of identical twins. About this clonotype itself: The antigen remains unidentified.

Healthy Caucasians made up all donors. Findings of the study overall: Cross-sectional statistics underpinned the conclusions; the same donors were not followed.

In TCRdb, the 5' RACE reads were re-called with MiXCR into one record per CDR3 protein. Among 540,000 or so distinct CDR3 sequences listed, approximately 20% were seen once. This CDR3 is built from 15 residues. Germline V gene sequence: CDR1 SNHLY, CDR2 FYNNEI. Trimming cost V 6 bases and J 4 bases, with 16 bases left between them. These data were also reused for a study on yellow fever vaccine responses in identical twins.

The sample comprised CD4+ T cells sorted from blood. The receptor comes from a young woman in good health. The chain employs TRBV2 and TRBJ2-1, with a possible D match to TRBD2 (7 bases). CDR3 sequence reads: CASRGGQRPYNEQFF. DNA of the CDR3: TGTGCCAGCAGGGGGGGGCAGCGACCTTACAATGAGCAGTTCTTC.